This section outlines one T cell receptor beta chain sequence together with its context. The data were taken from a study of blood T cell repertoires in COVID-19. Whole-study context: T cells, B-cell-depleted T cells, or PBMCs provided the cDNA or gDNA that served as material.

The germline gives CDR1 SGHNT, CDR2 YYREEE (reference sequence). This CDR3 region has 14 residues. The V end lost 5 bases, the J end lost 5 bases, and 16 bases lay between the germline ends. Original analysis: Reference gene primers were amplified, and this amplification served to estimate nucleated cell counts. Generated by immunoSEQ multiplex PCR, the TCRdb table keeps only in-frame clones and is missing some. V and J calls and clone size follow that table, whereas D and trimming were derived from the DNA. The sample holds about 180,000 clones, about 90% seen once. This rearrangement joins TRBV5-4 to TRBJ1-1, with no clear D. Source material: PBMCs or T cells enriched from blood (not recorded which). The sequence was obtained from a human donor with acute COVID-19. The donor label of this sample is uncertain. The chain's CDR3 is CASSPQTLRTEAFF. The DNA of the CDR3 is TGTGCCAGCAGTCCCCAAACCCTGCGAACTGAAGCTTTCTTT.